These T cell receptor beta chains were read from a single sample in a study of response to subunit inactivated influenza vaccine. MiXCR, applied by TCRdb to the RT-PCR reads, yields one record per CDR3 protein. Found here are approximately 700,000 distinct CDR3 sequences, 14% of them singletons; the top ten hold 5.5% to 7%. The sample was PBMCs from blood, taken 14 days before vaccination. Source of these receptors: a man aged 50-59 years who received an inactivated influenza vaccine. Both conserved end residues are part of each CDR3. Fields, in order: D gene, V gene, CDR3 protein. The D gene is left open where the match is weak.

-,TRBV6-4,CASSADRNTEAFF
TRBD1,TRBV20-1,CSAPGTARSQYF
-,TRBV20-1,CSAVDPGTRSSGANVLTF
-,TRBV4-3,CASSQDGTGWETQYF
-,TRBV20-1,CSARTQYSSSYEQYF
-,TRBV20-1,CSAQRYEQYF
-,TRBV7-9,CASSLVYPRTNSYEQYF
TRBD1,TRBV6-5,CASSYSLGTGGQAKNIQYF
TRBD2,TRBV7-2,CASSFSSAGGDNYEQYF
-,TRBV7-9,CASSLEVDRRGNF
TRBD1,TRBV25-1,CASRDRGINEQYF
TRBD1,TRBV5-5,CASTDADRGILYGYTF
-,TRBV18,CASSPVRSTDTQYF
TRBD2,TRBV6-1,CASRGGTSRPYEQYF
TRBD1,TRBV20-1,CSATTGTLEAFF
-,TRBV3-1,CASSQVFAQGYEQYF
-,TRBV18,CASSREKSNQPQHF
-,TRBV5-6,CASSLVRGTEDTQYF
TRBD2,TRBV29-1,CSVGGGTREYLSIYNEQFF
TRBD1,TRBV29-1,CSVRQGASYEQYF
-,TRBV7-9,CASSLQRDQETQYF
TRBD1,TRBV11-2,CASSLDASGGISSYNEQFF
-,TRBV6-2/TRBV6-3,CASSYSVADQETQYF
TRBD1,TRBV30,CAWRKYRGPSTDTQYF
-,TRBV24-1,CATSDWKEGEAGANVLTF
TRBD2,TRBV13,CASSSGLAQAHEQFF
TRBD2,TRBV24-1,CATGESSGGAGFTDTQYF
TRBD2,TRBV6-1,CASATSGSPQYEQYF